This T cell receptor beta chain was identified during a study of T cell responses to AZD1222 COVID-19 vaccine. Broader study findings: A rise in Spike-specific TCR breadth and depth followed two AZD1222 doses.

Here immunoSEQ multiplex PCR was the method, and the copy in TCRdb shows in-frame clones only, minus some. The sample holds some 170,000 clones, just under 95% seen once. About this clone: The antigen remains undetermined.

The germline V gene encodes CDR1 SGDLS and CDR2 YYNGEE. With V trimmed by 2 bases and J by 7 bases, 7 bases remained unmatched. This CDR3 is built from 15 residues. The chain links TRBV9 to TRBJ1-5; 9 positions match TRBD1. The sample consisted of peripheral blood, taken on day 0 of AZD1222 vaccination. The receptor comes from an adult in good health. CDR3 residues: CASSVGTGRGQPQHF. The CDR3 DNA follows: TGTGCCAGCAGCGTGGGGACAGGGAGGGGGCAGCCCCAGCATTTT.